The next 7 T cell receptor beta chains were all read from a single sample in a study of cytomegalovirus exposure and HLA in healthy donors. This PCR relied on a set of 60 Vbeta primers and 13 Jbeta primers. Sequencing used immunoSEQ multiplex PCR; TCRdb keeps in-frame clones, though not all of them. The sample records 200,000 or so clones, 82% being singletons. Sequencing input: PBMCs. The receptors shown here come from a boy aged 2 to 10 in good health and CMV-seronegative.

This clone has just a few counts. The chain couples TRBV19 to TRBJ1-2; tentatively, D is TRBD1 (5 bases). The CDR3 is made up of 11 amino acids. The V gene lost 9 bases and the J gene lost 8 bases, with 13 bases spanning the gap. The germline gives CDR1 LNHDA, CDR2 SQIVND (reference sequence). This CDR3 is CASMWKGGYTF. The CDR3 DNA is TGTGCCAGCATGTGGAAGGGGGGCTACACCTTC. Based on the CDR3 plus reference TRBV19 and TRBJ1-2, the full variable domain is DGGITQSPKYLFRKEGQNVTLSCEQNLNHDAMYWYRQDPGQGLRLIYYSQIVNDFQKGDIAEGYSVSREKKESFPLTVTSAQKNPTAFYLCASMWKGGYTFGSGTRLTVV.

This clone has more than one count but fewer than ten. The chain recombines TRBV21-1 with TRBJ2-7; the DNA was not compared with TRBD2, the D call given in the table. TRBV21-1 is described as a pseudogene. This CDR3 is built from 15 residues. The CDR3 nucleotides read TGTGCCAGCAGCAAAGCGGGGGGGGACGAGTACGAGCAGTACTTC. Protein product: CASSKAGGDEYEQYF.

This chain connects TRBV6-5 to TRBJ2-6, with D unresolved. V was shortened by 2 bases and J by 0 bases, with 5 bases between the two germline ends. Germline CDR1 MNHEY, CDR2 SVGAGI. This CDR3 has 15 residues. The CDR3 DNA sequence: TGTGCCAGCAGTTACGTAGTCTCTGGGGCCAACGTCCTGACTTTC. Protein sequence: CASSYVVSGANVLTF.

The CDR3: CASSFGGGSGNTIYF. The CDR3 nucleotides are TGTGCCAGCAGCTTTGGGGGCGGCTCTGGAAACACCATATATTTT. V is TRBV7-8 and J is TRBJ1-3; D is possibly TRBD1 (6 bases). This CDR3 contains 15 residues. V lost 3 bases and J lost 0, with 9 bases in between. The germline V gene encodes CDR1 SGHVS and CDR2 FQNEAQ.

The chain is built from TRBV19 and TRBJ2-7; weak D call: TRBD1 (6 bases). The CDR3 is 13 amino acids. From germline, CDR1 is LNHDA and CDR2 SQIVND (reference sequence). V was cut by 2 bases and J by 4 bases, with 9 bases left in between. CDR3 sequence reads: CASSIQGRYEQYF. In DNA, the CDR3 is TGTGCCAGTAGTATACAGGGGCGGTACGAGCAGTACTTC.

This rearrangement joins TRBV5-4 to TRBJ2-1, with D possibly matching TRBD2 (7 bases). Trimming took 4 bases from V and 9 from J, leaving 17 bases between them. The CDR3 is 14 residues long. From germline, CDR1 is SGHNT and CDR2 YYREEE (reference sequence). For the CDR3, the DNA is TGTGCCAGCAGCCCTCCGGGGGGCGGGCTTGAGCAGTTCTTC. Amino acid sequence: CASSPPGGGLEQFF.

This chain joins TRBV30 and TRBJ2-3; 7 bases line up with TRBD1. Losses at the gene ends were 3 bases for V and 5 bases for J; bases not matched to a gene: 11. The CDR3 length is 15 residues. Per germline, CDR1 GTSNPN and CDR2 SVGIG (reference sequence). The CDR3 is CAWRAGTEGRDTQYF. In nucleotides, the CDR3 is TGTGCCTGGAGGGCCGGGACAGAAGGAAGAGATACGCAGTATTTT.